The 26 T cell receptor beta chains presented below share a single source sample, sequenced in a study of CD8 T cells in ankylosing spondylitis. MiXCR was run by TCRdb on the 5' RACE reads, yielding one entry per CDR3 protein. This table has about 140,000 distinct CDR3 sequences, more than 7% appearing once. Sequenced: synovial fluid, either unsorted or a sorted T cell fraction (not recorded which). The receptor source for this set is a male donor with ankylosing spondylitis.

CDR3 DNA sequence: TGTGCCAGCAGTTCCGCCGAGGCAGGGGAATACGAGCAGTACTTC. Amino acid sequence: CASSSAEAGEYEQYF. This sequence joins TRBV28 and TRBJ2-7; tentative D call: TRBD1 (6 bases). V was clipped by 4 bases and J by 4 bases, with 17 bases between them. Per germline, CDR1 MDHEN and CDR2 SYDVKM. The CDR3 spans 15 residues.

Ten or more counts support this clonotype. The V and J genes are TRBV7-9 and TRBJ1-2; D unclear. The CDR3 loop spans 14 amino acids. From germline, CDR1 is SEHNR and CDR2 FQNEAQ (reference sequence). V was trimmed by 3 bases and J by 4 bases, leaving 12 bases between them. CDR3 coding DNA: TGTGCCAGCAGCTTTACGAGGGAGGCCTATGGCTACACCTTC. It translates to CASSFTREAYGYTF.

V is TRBV4-2 and J is TRBJ2-6; D is uncertain. The CDR3 is 19 residues long. V lost 8 bases, J lost 3 bases, and 26 bases lay in between. The germline V gene has CDR1 LGHNA and CDR2 YNFKEQ. The DNA for the CDR3 is TGTGCCAGCGACCACCAGGTCCGGAGTGGGGTCTTTGGGGCCAACGTCCTGACTTTC. Translation: CASDHQVRSGVFGANVLTF.

This clonotype was seen at least ten times. The chain has TRBV5-1 and TRBJ2-1, with TRBD2 as a possible D gene (5 bases). Germline-derived CDR1 and CDR2 are SGHRS and YFSETQ. The CDR3 covers 14 residues. Trimming removed 0 bases at V and 4 bases at J, with 8 bases between. CDR3 sequence (DNA): TGCGCCAGCAGCTTGGGACTAAGATACAATGAGCAGTTCTTC. Its protein is CASSLGLRYNEQFF.

This clonotype occurred many times. The chain carries TRBV29-1 and TRBJ1-2, with 7 bases identical to TRBD1. Germline CDR1 reads SQVTM; CDR2 reads ANQGSEA. J was trimmed by 4 bases and V by 7 bases; bases with no gene match: 9. The CDR3 loop spans 13 amino acids. The CDR3 is CSAAEGATYGYTF. CDR3 sequence (DNA): TGCAGCGCCGCCGAGGGGGCGACCTATGGCTACACCTTC.

This clonotype was found a few times. V usage is TRBV6-5 and J usage is TRBJ2-7; 10 bases line up with TRBD2. CDR3 length equals 17 residues. J lost 4 bases, V lost 4 bases, and 13 bases had no gene match. From germline, CDR1 is MNHEY and CDR2 SVGAGI. CDR3 DNA sequence: TGTGCCAGCAGTTCAACCCTAGCGGGAGTGGGAGGTTACGAGCAGTACTTC. Its protein product is CASSSTLAGVGGYEQYF.

This clonotype was recorded a few times. This chain uses TRBV5-6 with TRBJ2-5; 9 bases fit TRBD2. Germline V gene lookup returns CDR1 SGHDT and CDR2 YYEEEE. CDR3 length: 15 residues. V shed 1 base, J shed 4 bases, and the junction held 5 bases outside the gene matches. The CDR3 loop reads CASSLRLAGAETQYF. CDR3 nucleotide sequence: TGTGCCAGCAGCTTGAGGTTAGCGGGAGCAGAGACCCAGTACTTC.

This clonotype occurred many times. The chain has TRBV4-3 and TRBJ1-6; the D is unclear. The germline V gene encodes CDR1 LGHNA and CDR2 YSLEER. There are 14 residues in the CDR3. V lost 1 base and J lost 10, with 11 bases in between. CDR3 coding DNA: TGCGCCAGCAGCCAAGCTTTACAGTACTCACCCCTCCACTTT. As protein: CASSQALQYSPLHF.

Only a few counts were recorded for this clonotype. This chain connects TRBV7-2 to TRBJ1-1; D ambiguous. In germline, CDR1 is SGHTA, CDR2 FQGNSA. V lost 2 bases, J lost 0 bases, and 10 bases lay in between. The CDR3 length is 15 residues. The CDR3 loop is CASSLNSLMNTEAFF. The CDR3 DNA is TGTGCCAGCAGCTTAAATAGTCTGATGAACACTGAAGCTTTCTTT.

V gene TRBV18 combines with J gene TRBJ2-1; D call uncertain. The CDR3 consists of 13 residues. V was pared by 2 bases and J by 5 bases, with 7 bases between. Per the germline V gene, CDR1 is KGHSH and CDR2 is LQKENI. The CDR3 nucleotides read TGTGCCAGCTCACCAGGACGGGACAATGAGCAGTTCTTC. Amino acid sequence: CASSPGRDNEQFF.

The chain is built from TRBV2 and TRBJ2-1; perhaps D is TRBD1 or TRBD2 (5 bases each). CDR3 length equals 16 residues. Germline values: CDR1 SNHLY, CDR2 FYNNEI. V lost 0 bases to trimming and J lost 4 bases, with 13 bases between them. The CDR3 loop is CASSEAGAGLYNEQFF. CDR3 in DNA: TGTGCCAGCAGTGAAGCCGGGGCCGGCTTATACAATGAGCAGTTCTTC.

The V gene is TRBV9, the J gene TRBJ1-2; 8 bases line up with TRBD1. The CDR3 length is 15 residues. Losses at the gene ends were 0 bases for V and 4 bases for J; bases not matched to a gene: 5. Germline values: CDR1 SGDLS, CDR2 YYNGEE. In nucleotides, the CDR3 is TGTGCCAGCAGCGTAGCTACAGGGACAGGCTATGGCTACACCTTC. Amino acids: CASSVATGTGYGYTF.

This clonotype was picked up a small number of times. This sequence joins TRBV7-2 and TRBJ2-7; 8 nucleotides line up with TRBD1. Trimming cost V 4 bases and J 2 bases; bases outside gene matches: 7. The CDR3 has 15 residues. The germline V gene encodes CDR1 SGHTA and CDR2 FQGNSA. This CDR3 is CASSSTGGPTYEQYF. In nucleotides, the CDR3 is TGTGCCAGCAGCTCTACAGGGGGACCGACCTACGAGCAGTACTTC.

Many counts were recorded for this clonotype. The V call is TRBV5-1, the J call TRBJ2-5; D remains unclear. CDR1 is SGHRS and CDR2 is YFSETQ in the germline V gene. CDR3 length: 13 amino acids. V lost 0 bases to trimming and J lost 5 bases, with 8 bases between them. The CDR3 region has the DNA TGCGCCAGCAGCTTGGATCTTTTCGAGACCCAGTACTTC. It yields the protein CASSLDLFETQYF.

J is TRBJ2-1 and V is TRBV2; a weak D match, TRBD2 (6 bases). The V gene's germline CDR1 is SNHLY and CDR2 FYNNEI. The CDR3 covers 14 residues. The V gene lost 9 bases and the J gene lost 0 bases, with 12 bases spanning the gap. The CDR3 region has the DNA TGTGCCAGTTTAGCGGTGAGCTCCTACAATGAGCAGTTCTTC. Amino acids: CASLAVSSYNEQFF.

This chain uses TRBV12-3 or TRBV12-4 with TRBJ2-7, with D hard to call. CDR3 length equals 15 residues. Trimming took off 3 bases at V and 2 bases at J, with 14 bases between the two ends. The CDR3 DNA sequence: TGTGCCAGCAGTTTCTATCAAGACCACACCTACGAGCAGTACTTC. Protein product: CASSFYQDHTYEQYF.

V is TRBV10-3 and J is TRBJ1-3, with D possibly being TRBD1 (5 bases). This CDR3 contains 15 residues. Trimming pared 0 bases from V and 4 bases from J, leaving 10 bases between. Per the germline V gene, CDR1 is ENHRY and CDR2 is SYGVKD. Here the CDR3 DNA reads TGTGCCATCAGTGAGTCGGCGGGGGGAGGAAACACCATATATTTT. Its translation is CAISESAGGGNTIYF.

Written as DNA, the CDR3 is TGTGCCAGCAGCCTCACTACGGGATCTACCTACGAGCAGTACTTC. Protein product: CASSLTTGSTYEQYF. The V gene is TRBV12-3 or TRBV12-4, the J gene TRBJ2-7; a weak D match, TRBD2 (5 bases). The V end was cut by 6 bases, the J end by 2 bases, with 17 bases between. The CDR3 is made up of 15 amino acids.

In its sample, this clonotype was seen a few times. The genes are TRBV20-1 and TRBJ2-7; the D gene is possibly TRBD2 (5 bases). This CDR3 contains 15 residues. Trimming left V 2 bases short and J 0 bases short, with 14 bases between. Germline V CDR1 and CDR2: DFQATT, SNEGSKA (reference sequence). CDR3 sequence (DNA): TGCAGTGCTAGAACTGCGGGCTTTAGCTCCTACGAGCAGTACTTC. Its protein product is CSARTAGFSSYEQYF.

This clonotype was seen just once. The CDR3 spells CASSPGTLYEQYF. In DNA form, the CDR3 reads TGTGCCAGCAGCCCCGGGACACTCTACGAGCAGTACTTC. The chain links TRBV4-2 to TRBJ2-7, with a weak D call TRBD1 (6 bases). CDR1 and CDR2 (germline): LGHNA, YNFKEQ. The CDR3 length is 13 residues. V was clipped by 4 bases and J by 3 bases, with 10 bases between them.

This clonotype was recorded at least ten times. The chain has TRBV6-2 or TRBV6-3 and TRBJ2-7; D is unclear. The CDR3 loop spans 13 amino acids. Germline CDR1 is MNHEY and CDR2 is SVGEGT. Deletions cut 5 bases from V and 3 bases from J, with 11 bases between. In DNA, the CDR3 is TGTGCCAGCAGTCGACCCCTTAGCTACGAGCAGTACTTC. Translation: CASSRPLSYEQYF.

The table lists this clonotype with a few counts. The gene calls are TRBV10-3 and TRBJ1-4; D not certain. The CDR3 covers 14 residues. V gave up 3 bases and J gave up 7 bases, with 12 bases separating them. Looked up from germline, CDR1 is ENHRY and CDR2 is SYGVKD. The CDR3 coding sequence is TGTGCCATCAGTGATTACAACAGAGGTGAAAAACTGTTTTTT. The encoded protein is CAISDYNRGEKLFF.

This clonotype came up a few times. The chain uses TRBV20-1 and TRBJ1-2, with TRBD1 as a possible D gene (5 bases). Looked up from germline, CDR1 is DFQATT and CDR2 is SNEGSKA (reference sequence). The CDR3 is 17 amino acids. Deletions cut 3 bases from V and 4 bases from J, with 24 bases between. CDR3 sequence reads: CSARKTGADRAVYGYTF. CDR3 nucleotides: TGCAGTGCTAGGAAGACTGGGGCCGACAGAGCGGTCTATGGCTACACCTTC.

This clonotype was seen ten or more times. This chain connects TRBV3-1 to TRBJ1-5; TRBD1 matches at 11 bases. Germline CDR1 LGHDT, CDR2 YNNKEL (reference sequence). V trimming: 3 bases; J trimming: 10 bases; junction bases outside the gene matches: 8. This CDR3 is built from 15 residues. The CDR3 bases are TGTGCCAGCAGCCACCCCGGACAGGGGGCACATCCCCAGCATTTT. This translates into CASSHPGQGAHPQHF.

This clonotype was seen a handful of times. The chain combines TRBV7-2 with TRBJ1-1; no reliable D call. The ends were cut back, 6 bases at V and 5 bases at J, with 13 bases in the middle. Per germline, CDR1 SGHTA and CDR2 FQGNSA. The CDR3 spans 13 residues. The CDR3: CASRADRRTEAFF. In DNA form, the CDR3 reads TGTGCCAGCAGGGCGGACCGGCGGACTGAAGCTTTCTTT.

This clonotype was counted ten times or more. The chain employs TRBV10-3 and TRBJ2-5, with unresolved D. The CDR3 consists of 12 residues. V lost 3 bases to trimming and J lost 3 bases, with 5 bases between them. Germline CDR1 is ENHRY and CDR2 is SYGVKD. CDR3 residues: CAISDRKETQYF. DNA of the CDR3: TGTGCCATCAGTGATCGAAAAGAGACCCAGTACTTC.